This entry lists 8 T cell receptor beta chains sequenced from one sample in a study of graft-versus-host responses after intestinal transplantation (dated by TCRdb to the early 2020s). Library preparation was by the immunoSEQ multiplex PCR assay. TCRdb holds this immuneACCESS table with in-frame rearrangements only. Some clones are missing; in checked studies, unresolved V genes explain under half, and the rest has no known cause. Across this sample there are about 4,000 clones, with about 81% seen only once. The ten largest clonotypes hold 6% to 7.5% of the sample. The time point label corresponds to: postoperative day 105 after intestinal transplantation (dayNNNN = postoperative day). Intraepithelial and lamina propria lymphocytes were isolated from graft specimens using dithiothreitol, EDTA incubations and collagenase D digestion. The sample consisted of ileum tissue, taken 105 days after intestinal transplantation. Receptors were obtained from a human patient who received an intestinal transplant, so some T cells may come from the graft donor.

This rearrangement joins TRBV5-5 to TRBJ2-6, with 7 bases aligning to TRBD1. The CDR3 length is 16 residues. The V segment lost 2 bases and the J segment 2 bases; nucleotides outside the gene matches: 4. Germline V gene data show CDR1 as SGHKS and CDR2 as YYEKEE (reference sequence). This chain's CDR3 is CASSFPGQAGANVLTF. The CDR3 bases are TGTGCCAGCAGCTTCCCCGGACAGGCTGGGGCCAACGTCCTGACTTTC.

The chain recombines TRBV2 with TRBJ1-2, with 8 positions matching TRBD1. The length of the CDR3 is 16 residues. Looked up from germline, CDR1 is SNHLY and CDR2 is FYNNEI. Trimming at V came to 2 bases and at J to 7 bases, leaving 12 bases not matched to a gene. The CDR3 sequence is CASSENLWTGYFGYTF. CDR3 in DNA: TGTGCCAGCAGTGAAAATCTATGGACAGGGTATTTTGGCTACACCTTC.

The chain employs TRBV28 and TRBJ2-5; 7 nucleotides align to TRBD2. With 3 bases clipped from V and 3 bases from J, the junction kept 4 bases outside the gene matches. Per germline, CDR1 MDHEN and CDR2 SYDVKM. The CDR3 covers 14 residues. The DNA for the CDR3 is TGTGCCAGCAGTTTGAGAGGGACTAAAGAGACCCAGTACTTC. Translation: CASSLRGTKETQYF. The full variable domain, in which reference TRBV28 and TRBJ2-5 provide the parts outside the CDR3, is DVKVTQSSRYLVKRTGEKVFLECVQDMDHENMFWYRQDPGLGLRLIYFSYDVKMKEKGDIPEGYSVSREKKERFSLILESASTNQTSMYLCASSLRGTKETQYFGPGTRLLVL.

Here the CDR3 reads CASSWGTGQNQPQHF. The CDR3 nucleotides read TGCGCCAGCAGCTGGGGGACAGGCCAAAATCAGCCCCAGCATTTT. The chain recombines TRBV5-1 with TRBJ1-5, with 8 bases matching TRBD1. This CDR3 is built from 15 residues. Germline V gene sequence: CDR1 SGHRS, CDR2 YFSETQ. With 3 bases clipped from V and 4 bases from J, the junction kept 6 bases outside the gene matches.

This chain uses TRBV14 with TRBJ2-3; no reliable D call. Germline assignment: CDR1 SGHDN and CDR2 FVKESK. Between the trimmed V and J ends, which lost 4 bases and 6 bases, there was a span of 14 bases. CDR3 length: 14 amino acids. As DNA, the CDR3 is TGTGCCAGCAGCCCTTTAGGGTCTTGGGATACGCAGTATTTT. It codes for CASSPLGSWDTQYF.

The V and J genes are TRBV10-3 and TRBJ1-2; possibly TRBD1 for D (5 bases). Germline assignment: CDR1 ENHRY and CDR2 SYGVKD. CDR3 length: 14 residues. V lost 6 bases and J 4 bases, leaving 15 bases between the germline ends. Here the CDR3 reads CAISYEGRGYGYTF. The CDR3 nucleotides read TGTGCCATCAGCTATGAGGGGCGCGGCTATGGCTACACCTTC.

The rearrangement joins TRBV6-6 to TRBJ1-6, with 11 bases that match TRBD1. In germline, CDR1 is MNHNY, CDR2 SVGAGI (reference sequence). The V and J ends lost 6 bases and 11 bases, in that order; junction bases with no gene match: 3. This CDR3 comprises 13 residues. CDR3 protein: CASSRDRGAPLHF. The CDR3 coding sequence is TGTGCCAGCAGCCGGGACAGGGGGGCACCCCTCCACTTT.

This chain uses TRBV6-6 with TRBJ2-2; no clear D gene. Looked up from germline, CDR1 is MNHNY and CDR2 is SVGAGI (reference sequence). V was clipped by 4 bases and J by 1 base, with 4 bases between them. The CDR3 consists of 13 residues. As DNA, the CDR3 is TGTGCCAGCAGTTCTTTGAACACCGGGGAGCTGTTTTTT. It is translated as CASSSLNTGELFF.